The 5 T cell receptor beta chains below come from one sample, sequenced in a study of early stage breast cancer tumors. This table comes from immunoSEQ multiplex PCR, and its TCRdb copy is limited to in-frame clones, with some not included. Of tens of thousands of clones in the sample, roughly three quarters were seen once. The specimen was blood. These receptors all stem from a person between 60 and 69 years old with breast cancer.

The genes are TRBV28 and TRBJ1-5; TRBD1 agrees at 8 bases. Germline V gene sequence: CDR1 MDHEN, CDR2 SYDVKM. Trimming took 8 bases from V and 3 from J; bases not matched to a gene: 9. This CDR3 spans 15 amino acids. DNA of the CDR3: TGTGCCAGCGGAACTACAGGGGGAAACAATCAGCCCCAGCATTTT. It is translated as CASGTTGGNNQPQHF.

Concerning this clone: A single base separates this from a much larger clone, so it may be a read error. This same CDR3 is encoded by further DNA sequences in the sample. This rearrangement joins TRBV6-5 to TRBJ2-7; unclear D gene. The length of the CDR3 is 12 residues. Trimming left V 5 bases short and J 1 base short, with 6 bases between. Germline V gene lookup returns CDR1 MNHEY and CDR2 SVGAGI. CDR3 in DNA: TGTGCCAGCAGTGAATCGTCCTACGAGCAGTACTTC. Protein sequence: CASSESSYEQYF.

CDR3 coding DNA: TGTGCCAGCAGAAACCCGGGGACCTACGAGCAGTACTTC. Its translation: CASRNPGTYEQYF. The chain has TRBV6-5 and TRBJ2-7; TRBD2 is a possible D gene (5 bases). Germline V CDR1 and CDR2: MNHEY, SVGAGI. The CDR3 covers 13 residues. Trimming took 6 bases from V and 2 from J, leaving 11 bases between them.

The CDR3 sequence: CASSPGLDSPLHF. CDR3 nucleotide sequence: TGTGCCAGCTCACCTGGCCTGGATTCACCCCTCCACTTT. The V call is TRBV18, the J call TRBJ1-6, with unresolved D. Looked up from germline, CDR1 is KGHSH and CDR2 is LQKENI. V was pared by 3 bases and J by 8 bases, with 8 bases between. This CDR3 has 13 residues. The full variable domain, its missing parts supplied by reference TRBV18 and TRBJ1-6, is NAGVMQNPRHLVRRRGQEARLRCSPMKGHSHVYWYRQLPEEGLKFMVYLQKENIIDESGMPKERFSAEFPKEGPSILRIQQVVRGDSAAYFCASSPGLDSPLHFGNGTRLTVT.

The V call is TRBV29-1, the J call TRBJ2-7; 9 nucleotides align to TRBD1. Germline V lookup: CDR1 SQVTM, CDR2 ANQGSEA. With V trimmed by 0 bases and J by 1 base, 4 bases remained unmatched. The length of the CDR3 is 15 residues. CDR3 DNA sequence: TGCAGCGTTGAAGAGCCTGGACAGGGGTCCTACGAGCAGTACTTC. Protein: CSVEEPGQGSYEQYF.